This T cell receptor beta chain is drawn from a study of siplizumab effects on memory and regulatory T cells. The CDR3 is 13 residues long. Per the germline V gene, CDR1 is MNHNS and CDR2 is SASEGT. V lost 6 bases and J lost 6, with 12 bases in between. A remark on this clone: Its matching antigen is unknown.

The assay was immunoSEQ multiplex PCR, and TCRdb's table has in-frame clones only and misses some. Here the sample spans about 100,000 clones, about 91% being singletons. Study results and caveats: A minor fraction of alloreactive clones, and no more, mapped to unstimulated subsets. Alloreactive sequences from unstimulated CD4+ memory cells fell significantly with siplizumab. Both greater diversity than memory cells and a major contribution to the alloresponse seemed to characterize naive T cells. An assignable naive or memory phenotype was lacking in roughly 75-97% of proliferating CD4+ or CD8+ clones.

The receptor comes from a human donor in good health. The sequenced material came from CD4+ T cells sorted from blood. The chain couples TRBV6-1 to TRBJ2-1; D gene unclear. The CDR3 coding sequence is TGTGCCAGCAGCCCCTTCTTGGTCAATGAGCAGTTCTTC. Its translation is CASSPFLVNEQFF.